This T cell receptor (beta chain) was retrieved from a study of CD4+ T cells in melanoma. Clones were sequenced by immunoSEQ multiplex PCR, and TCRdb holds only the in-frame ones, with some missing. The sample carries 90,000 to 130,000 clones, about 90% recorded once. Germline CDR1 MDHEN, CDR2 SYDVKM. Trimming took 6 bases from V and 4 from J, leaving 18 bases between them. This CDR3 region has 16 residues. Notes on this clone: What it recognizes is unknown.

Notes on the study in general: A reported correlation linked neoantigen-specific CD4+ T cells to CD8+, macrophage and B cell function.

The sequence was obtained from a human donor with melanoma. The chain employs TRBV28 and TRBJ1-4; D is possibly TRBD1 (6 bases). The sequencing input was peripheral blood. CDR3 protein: CASSLALRGLNEKLFF. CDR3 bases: TGTGCCAGCAGCCTAGCACTCAGGGGCCTTAATGAAAAACTGTTTTTT.